This T cell receptor (beta chain) came from a study of blood T cell repertoires in COVID-19. Study details: T cells, B-cell-depleted T cells, or PBMCs supplied cDNA or gDNA.

Donors were grouped by their self-reported clinical history. Donors in Cohort 3 who had recovered were those with two negative PCRs, healthcare professional clearance, or resolution of their symptoms. Some clones are missing from TCRdb's copy, which holds only in-frame ones; the method was immunoSEQ multiplex PCR. The profile shows about 180,000 clones, roughly 82% of them singletons. This TCR was recovered from a woman aged 30 to 39 who had recovered from COVID-19. Sequenced input: PBMCs or T cells enriched from blood (not recorded which).

The CDR3 bases are TGTGCCAGCAGCCAGGGAGACGGGACTATAAACTTTTACGAGCAGTACTTC. It yields the protein CASSQGDGTINFYEQYF. V usage is TRBV4-2 and J usage is TRBJ2-7; TRBD2 agrees at 7 bases. The CDR3 has 17 amino acids. V shed 3 bases, J shed 4 bases, and the junction held 15 bases outside the gene matches. Germline V gene lookup returns CDR1 LGHNA and CDR2 YNFKEQ.